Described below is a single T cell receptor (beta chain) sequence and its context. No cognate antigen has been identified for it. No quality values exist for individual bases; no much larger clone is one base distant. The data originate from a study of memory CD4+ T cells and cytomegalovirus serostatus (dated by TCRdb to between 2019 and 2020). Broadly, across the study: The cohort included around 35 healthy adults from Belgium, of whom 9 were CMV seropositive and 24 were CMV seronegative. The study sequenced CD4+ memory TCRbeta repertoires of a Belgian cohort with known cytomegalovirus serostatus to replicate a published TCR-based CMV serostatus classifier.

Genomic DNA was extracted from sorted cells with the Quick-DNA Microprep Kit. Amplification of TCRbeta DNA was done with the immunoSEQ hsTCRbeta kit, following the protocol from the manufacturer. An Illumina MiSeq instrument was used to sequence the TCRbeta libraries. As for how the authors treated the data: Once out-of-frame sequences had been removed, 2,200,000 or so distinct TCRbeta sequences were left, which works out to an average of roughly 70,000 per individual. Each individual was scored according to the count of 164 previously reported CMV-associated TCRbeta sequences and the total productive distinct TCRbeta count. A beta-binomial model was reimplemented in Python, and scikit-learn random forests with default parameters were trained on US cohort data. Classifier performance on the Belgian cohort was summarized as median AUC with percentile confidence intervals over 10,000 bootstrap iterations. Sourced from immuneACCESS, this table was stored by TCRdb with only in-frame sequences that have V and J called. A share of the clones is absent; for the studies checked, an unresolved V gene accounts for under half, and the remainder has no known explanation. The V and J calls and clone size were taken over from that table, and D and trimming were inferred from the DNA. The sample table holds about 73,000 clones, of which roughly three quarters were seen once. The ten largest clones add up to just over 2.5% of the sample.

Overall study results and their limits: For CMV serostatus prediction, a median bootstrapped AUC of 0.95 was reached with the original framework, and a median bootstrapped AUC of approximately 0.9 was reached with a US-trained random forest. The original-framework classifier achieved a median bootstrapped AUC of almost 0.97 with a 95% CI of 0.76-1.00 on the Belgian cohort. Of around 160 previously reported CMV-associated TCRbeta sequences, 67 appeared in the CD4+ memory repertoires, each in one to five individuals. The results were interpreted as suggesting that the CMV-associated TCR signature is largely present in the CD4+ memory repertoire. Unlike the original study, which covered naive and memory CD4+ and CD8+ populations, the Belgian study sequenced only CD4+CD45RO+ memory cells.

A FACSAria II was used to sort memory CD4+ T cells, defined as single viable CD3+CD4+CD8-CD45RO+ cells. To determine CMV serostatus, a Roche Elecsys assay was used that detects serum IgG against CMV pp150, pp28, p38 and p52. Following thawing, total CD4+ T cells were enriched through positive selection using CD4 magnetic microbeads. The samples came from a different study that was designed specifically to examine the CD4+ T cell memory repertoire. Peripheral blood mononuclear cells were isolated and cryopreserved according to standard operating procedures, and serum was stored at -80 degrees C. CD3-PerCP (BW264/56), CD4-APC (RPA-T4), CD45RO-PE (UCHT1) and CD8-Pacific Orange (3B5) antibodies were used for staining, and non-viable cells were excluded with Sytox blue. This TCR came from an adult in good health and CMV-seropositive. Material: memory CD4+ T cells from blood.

At the DNA level, the sequence is TGTGCCAGCAGCCCCCTGAAAGGGTTGACCGGGGAGCTGTTTTTT. Its protein reads: CASSPLKGLTGELFF. Here the chain combines TRBV7-9 and TRBJ2-2, with no confidently assigned D gene. The junction carries 15 bases between V and J, which are trimmed by 5 bases and 5 bases respectively. CDR1 and CDR2, per the germline V gene (reference sequence), are SEHNR and FQNEAQ. The CDR3 measures 15 amino acids from cysteine to phenylalanine. Kept here is only the CDR3 DNA, which spans 45 bases and is read in frame from base 1.